The 6 T cell receptor beta chains in this list originate from one sample, sequenced in a study of control samples from healthy donors and cancer patients. Repertoires were generated with immunoSEQ multiplex PCR, while TCRdb's copy carries only in-frame clones and drops some. The repertoire holds 100,000 to 120,000 clones, roughly four fifths seen once, with about 5.9% in the top ten. The sample was blood. The receptors shown here come from a man aged 18-30 years in good health.

The chain is built from TRBV19 and TRBJ2-6; D is possibly TRBD1 (6 bases). Trimming pared 7 bases from V and 2 bases from J, leaving 9 bases between. This CDR3 has 14 residues. The germline gives CDR1 LNHDA, CDR2 SQIVND (reference sequence). CDR3 sequence: CASTDRTGANVLTF. The DNA for the CDR3 is TGTGCCAGTACGGACAGAACTGGGGCCAACGTCCTGACTTTC.

The chain employs TRBV28 and TRBJ1-5; the D gene is possibly TRBD1 (5 bases). This CDR3 comprises 17 residues. Germline lookup yields CDR1 MDHEN and CDR2 SYDVKM. Deletions cut 3 bases from V and 7 bases from J, with 22 bases between. DNA for the CDR3: TGTGCCAGCAGTTTGCCAGTCAGTGGCAGGGTCGACCAGCCCCAGCATTTT. Translation gives CASSLPVSGRVDQPQHF.

The V call is TRBV6-1, the J call TRBJ1-2; maybe TRBD1 (5 bases). CDR3 length: 12 residues. Germline V gene sequence: CDR1 MNHNS, CDR2 SASEGT. The V gene lost 2 bases and the J gene lost 6 bases, with 7 bases spanning the gap. CDR3 bases: TGTGCCAGCAGTGAAAAAGGGGATGGCTACACCTTC. This encodes CASSEKGDGYTF.

The chain recombines TRBV4-2 with TRBJ2-7; 9 bases agree with TRBD2. CDR3 size: 18 residues. Germline loops: CDR1 LGHNA, CDR2 YNFKEQ. The J segment lost 3 bases and the V segment lost 0 bases, leaving 12 bases of the junction unmatched. CDR3 loop: CASSQDSSGGNNYYEQYF. The CDR3 bases are TGTGCCAGCAGCCAAGATTCCAGCGGGGGGAACAACTACTACGAGCAGTACTTC.

The chain has TRBV19 and TRBJ2-3; no definite D call. Germline V gene data show CDR1 as LNHDA and CDR2 as SQIVND (reference sequence). The CDR3 sequence is 14 residues long. V was pared by 9 bases and J by 0 bases, with 13 bases between. CDR3 DNA: TGTGCCAGCAAAGAACGACGGAGCACAGATACGCAGTATTTT. Translation gives CASKERRSTDTQYF.

This clone has a single count. The V call is TRBV11-2, the J call TRBJ2-3; D is unresolved. V lost 0 bases and J 6 bases, leaving 10 bases between the germline ends. CDR1 and CDR2 (germline): SGHAT, FQNNGV. The CDR3 length is 14 residues. CDR3 coding DNA: TGTGCCAGCAGCTTAGATCTCGGTGCGGATACGCAGTATTTT. Translation: CASSLDLGADTQYF.